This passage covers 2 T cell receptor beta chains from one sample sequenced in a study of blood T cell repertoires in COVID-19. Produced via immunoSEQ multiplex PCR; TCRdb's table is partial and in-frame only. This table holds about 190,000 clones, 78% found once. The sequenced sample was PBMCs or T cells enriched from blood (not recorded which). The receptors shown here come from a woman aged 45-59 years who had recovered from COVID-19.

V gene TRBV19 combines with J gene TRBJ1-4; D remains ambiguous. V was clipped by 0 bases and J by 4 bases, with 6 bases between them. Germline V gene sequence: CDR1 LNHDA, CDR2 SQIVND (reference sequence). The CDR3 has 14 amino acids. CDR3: CASSIDGGNEKLFF. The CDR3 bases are TGTGCCAGTAGTATAGATGGAGGTAATGAAAAACTGTTTTTT.

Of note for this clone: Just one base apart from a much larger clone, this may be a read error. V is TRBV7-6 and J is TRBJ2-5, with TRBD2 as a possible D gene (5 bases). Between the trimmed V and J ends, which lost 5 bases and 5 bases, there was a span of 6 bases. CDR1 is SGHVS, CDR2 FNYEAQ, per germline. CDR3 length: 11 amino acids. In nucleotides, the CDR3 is TGTGCCAGCAGCCCGGGGGAGACCCAGTACTTC. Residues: CASSPGETQYF.